This T cell receptor (beta chain) was captured in a study of cytomegalovirus exposure and HLA in healthy donors. General study findings and limits: Common viral pathogens were later found to be apparently linked to several of the most significant clusters. Three CMV-associated chains were confirmed in vitro to be specific for CMV antigens. Association of 15,000 to 20,000 TCR beta sequences with HLA alleles was found at 0.05 false discovery rate in a later analysis. Reportedly, HLA-A and HLA-B alleles of most subjects were accurately predicted from TCR beta.

This CDR3 has 15 residues. V lost 0 bases and J lost 0, with 9 bases in between. Germline CDR1 and CDR2: SGHRS and YFSETQ. As regards this clone: No antigen is known for it.

In the PCR, 60 Vbeta and 13 Jbeta primers were used. Repertoires were generated with immunoSEQ multiplex PCR, while TCRdb's copy carries only in-frame clones and drops some. The sample yields about 150,000 clones, approximately 70% seen once. V gene TRBV5-1 combines with J gene TRBJ1-1; possible D gene TRBD1, 5 bases. This sequence originates from a woman aged 55-70 years in good health and CMV-seropositive. Input material: PBMCs. CDR3 protein: CASSLEVTVNTEAFF. CDR3 in DNA: TGCGCCAGCAGCTTGGAGGTGACAGTGAACACTGAAGCTTTCTTT.